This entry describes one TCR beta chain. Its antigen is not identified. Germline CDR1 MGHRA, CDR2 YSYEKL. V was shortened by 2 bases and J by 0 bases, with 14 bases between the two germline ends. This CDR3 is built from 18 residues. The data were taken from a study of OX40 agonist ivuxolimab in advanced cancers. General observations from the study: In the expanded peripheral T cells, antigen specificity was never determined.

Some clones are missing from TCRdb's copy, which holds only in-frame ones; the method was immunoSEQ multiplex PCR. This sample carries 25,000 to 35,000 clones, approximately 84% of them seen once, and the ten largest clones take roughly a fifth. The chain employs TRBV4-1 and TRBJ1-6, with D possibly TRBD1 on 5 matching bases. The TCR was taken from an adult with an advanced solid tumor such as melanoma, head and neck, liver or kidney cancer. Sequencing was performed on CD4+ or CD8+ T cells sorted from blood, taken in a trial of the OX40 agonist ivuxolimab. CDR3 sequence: CASSQSGKGSSYNSPLHF. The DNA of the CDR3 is TGCGCCAGCAGCCAAAGTGGGAAGGGGAGCTCCTATAATTCACCCCTCCACTTT.